These T cell receptor beta chains were read from a single sample in a study of blood T cell repertoires in COVID-19. The assay was immunoSEQ multiplex PCR, and TCRdb's table has in-frame clones only and misses some. The table records roughly 250,000 clones, about 88% of them present only once. The sample consisted of peripheral blood. The receptors were sampled from a woman between 40 and 50 years old who had recovered from COVID-19. The CDR3 runs from the conserved cysteine through the conserved F or W. A D gene is named only where the DNA matches it firmly. Rows give clone size only sometimes, using once, few, many, or a class for an expanded clone.

v_call: TRBV7-2
j_call: TRBJ2-2
cdr3_length: 12
d_call: TRBD1
clone_size: -
cdr3_nt: TGTGCCAGCAGCCCCAGGGGGGGGGAGCTGTTTTTT
cdr3_aa: CASSPRGGELFF

v_call: TRBV11-3
j_call: TRBJ2-1
cdr3_length: 16
d_call: TRBD2
clone_size: -
cdr3_nt: TGTGCCAGCAGCCCGACTAGCGGGAGGTTATACAATGAGCAGTTCTTC
cdr3_aa: CASSPTSGRLYNEQFF

v_call: TRBV7-9
j_call: TRBJ2-3
cdr3_length: 16
d_call: TRBD2
clone_size: once
cdr3_nt: TGTGCCAGCAGCTTAGGGCTAGCGGGAGTCAGGGATACGCAGTATTTT
cdr3_aa: CASSLGLAGVRDTQYF

v_call: TRBV5-1
j_call: TRBJ2-5
cdr3_length: 15
d_call: -
clone_size: -
cdr3_nt: TGCGCCAGCAGCTTGGGGCAGGGAATCCAAGAGACCCAGTACTTC
cdr3_aa: CASSLGQGIQETQYF

v_call: TRBV10-3
j_call: TRBJ2-3
cdr3_length: 14
d_call: -
clone_size: few
cdr3_nt: TGTGCCATCAGTGAGTCGGGAGACACAGATACGCAGTATTTT
cdr3_aa: CAISESGDTDTQYF

v_call: TRBV25-1
j_call: TRBJ1-1
cdr3_length: 14
d_call: TRBD1
clone_size: -
cdr3_nt: TGTGCCAGCACCCCCACAGGGGGCGGTGATGAAGCTTTCTTT
cdr3_aa: CASTPTGGGDEAFF

v_call: TRBV30
j_call: TRBJ2-3
cdr3_length: 11
d_call: -
clone_size: -
cdr3_nt: TGTGCCTGGACCGACGGGGGTACGCAGTATTTT
cdr3_aa: CAWTDGGTQYF

v_call: TRBV13
j_call: TRBJ1-5
cdr3_length: 15
d_call: -
clone_size: -
cdr3_nt: TGTGCCAGCAGCTTACCCCGGGACACGGGGCAGCCCCAGCATTTT
cdr3_aa: CASSLPRDTGQPQHF

v_call: TRBV27
j_call: TRBJ2-5
cdr3_length: 17
d_call: TRBD2
clone_size: -
cdr3_nt: TGTGCCAGCAGTCCAACCGGGACTAGCGGGTACCAAGAGACCCAGTACTTC
cdr3_aa: CASSPTGTSGYQETQYF

v_call: TRBV7-6
j_call: TRBJ1-5
cdr3_length: 15
d_call: -
clone_size: few
cdr3_nt: TGTGCCAGCAGCTTAGGCGGGACGGAAGATCAGCCCCAGCATTTT
cdr3_aa: CASSLGGTEDQPQHF

v_call: TRBV2
j_call: TRBJ2-5
cdr3_length: 14
d_call: TRBD2
clone_size: -
cdr3_nt: TGTGCCAGCCTCCCGACTAGCGGGGGGGAGACCCAGTACTTC
cdr3_aa: CASLPTSGGETQYF

v_call: TRBV9
j_call: TRBJ1-1
cdr3_length: 13
d_call: -
clone_size: -
cdr3_nt: TGTGCCAGCAGCCCTACAGGGTGGGCTGAAGCTTTCTTT
cdr3_aa: CASSPTGWAEAFF

v_call: TRBV11-2
j_call: TRBJ1-2
cdr3_length: 16
d_call: TRBD1
clone_size: -
cdr3_nt: TGTGCCAGCAGCCTAGGCCGGAGACAGGGACCACATGGCTACACCTTC
cdr3_aa: CASSLGRRQGPHGYTF

v_call: TRBV25-1
j_call: TRBJ1-1
cdr3_length: 14
d_call: TRBD1
clone_size: -
cdr3_nt: TGTGCCAGCAGACAGGACAGGGGGAACACTGAAGCTTTCTTT
cdr3_aa: CASRQDRGNTEAFF

v_call: TRBV7-9
j_call: TRBJ1-1
cdr3_length: 16
d_call: TRBD1
clone_size: -
cdr3_nt: TGTGCCAGCAGCTTAGCGGGGGGACAGGGGGCTTATGAAGCTTTCTTT
cdr3_aa: CASSLAGGQGAYEAFF

v_call: TRBV5-4
j_call: TRBJ2-1
cdr3_length: 15
d_call: TRBD2
clone_size: -
cdr3_nt: TGTGCCAGCAGCTTAAGCGGGAAGGCTGATCATGAGCAGTTCTTC
cdr3_aa: CASSLSGKADHEQFF

v_call: TRBV11-3
j_call: TRBJ2-3
cdr3_length: 15
d_call: -
clone_size: -
cdr3_nt: TGTGCCAGCAGCTTAGGCGGGCCAAGCACAGATACGCAGTATTTT
cdr3_aa: CASSLGGPSTDTQYF

v_call: TRBV9
j_call: TRBJ2-3
cdr3_length: 15
d_call: -
clone_size: -
cdr3_nt: TGTGCCAGCAGCACCCACCACAGGGGAGGAGATACGCAGTATTTT
cdr3_aa: CASSTHHRGGDTQYF

v_call: TRBV9
j_call: TRBJ2-1
cdr3_length: 16
d_call: -
clone_size: -
cdr3_nt: TGTGCCAGCAGCCCCCGCGGGGACCGCTCCTACAATGAGCAGTTCTTC
cdr3_aa: CASSPRGDRSYNEQFF

v_call: TRBV5-1
j_call: TRBJ1-4
cdr3_length: 16
d_call: TRBD1
clone_size: -
cdr3_nt: TGCGCCAGCAGCTTGGGCCCGGGACAGGGAAATGAAAAACTGTTTTTT
cdr3_aa: CASSLGPGQGNEKLFF

v_call: TRBV19
j_call: TRBJ2-2
cdr3_length: 17
d_call: TRBD1
clone_size: -
cdr3_nt: TGTGCCAGTAGCAACCACCCGGGACAGGCACCAACCGGGGAGCTGTTTTTT
cdr3_aa: CASSNHPGQAPTGELFF

v_call: TRBV4-2
j_call: TRBJ2-2
cdr3_length: 16
d_call: TRBD2
clone_size: once
cdr3_nt: TGTGCCAGCAGCCAGGGAACTAGCGGGAACACCGGGGAGCTGTTTTTT
cdr3_aa: CASSQGTSGNTGELFF

v_call: TRBV11-2
j_call: TRBJ2-1
cdr3_length: 13
d_call: -
clone_size: few
cdr3_nt: TGTGCCAGCAGCTTAGGTAGCTTCTATGAGCAGTTCTTC
cdr3_aa: CASSLGSFYEQFF

v_call: TRBV4-3
j_call: TRBJ2-1
cdr3_length: 19
d_call: TRBD2
clone_size: -
cdr3_nt: TGCGCCAGCAGCCACCCCAGGACTAGCGGGAGGGCCGGGGAGGGTGAGCAGTTCTTC
cdr3_aa: CASSHPRTSGRAGEGEQFF

v_call: TRBV5-1
j_call: TRBJ2-1
cdr3_length: 18
d_call: TRBD2
clone_size: -
cdr3_nt: TGCGCCAGCAGCCTCGCCTTAGCGGGAGGGCCCCACTACAATGAGCAGTTCTTC
cdr3_aa: CASSLALAGGPHYNEQFF

v_call: TRBV5-5
j_call: TRBJ1-6
cdr3_length: 15
d_call: -
clone_size: -
cdr3_nt: TGTGCCAGCAGCTTGGCGGCGGGGATGGGTTCACCCCTCCACTTT
cdr3_aa: CASSLAAGMGSPLHF

v_call: TRBV7-9
j_call: TRBJ1-1
cdr3_length: 16
d_call: -
clone_size: -
cdr3_nt: TGTGCCAGCAGGGCAGGAGGGGCGCGGGGAGGGACTGAAGCTTTCTTT
cdr3_aa: CASRAGGARGGTEAFF

v_call: TRBV5-1
j_call: TRBJ1-4
cdr3_length: 16
d_call: TRBD1
clone_size: -
cdr3_nt: TGCGCCAGCAGCCCGGGGCCAGGGGGAGGCAGGGAAAAACTGTTTTTT
cdr3_aa: CASSPGPGGGREKLFF

v_call: TRBV6-5
j_call: TRBJ2-7
cdr3_length: 14
d_call: -
clone_size: -
cdr3_nt: TGTGCCAGCAGTTACTCTGTTACGGGGGACGAGCAGTACTTC
cdr3_aa: CASSYSVTGDEQYF

v_call: TRBV5-5
j_call: TRBJ2-5
cdr3_length: 15
d_call: -
clone_size: -
cdr3_nt: TGTGCCAGCAGCTCCGAGGACTACCAAGAAGAGACCCAGTACTTC
cdr3_aa: CASSSEDYQEETQYF

v_call: TRBV4-1
j_call: TRBJ2-3
cdr3_length: 16
d_call: -
clone_size: -
cdr3_nt: TGCGCCAGCAGCCAGGCTAGCGTTGATCCCACAGATACGCAGTATTTT
cdr3_aa: CASSQASVDPTDTQYF

v_call: TRBV19
j_call: TRBJ2-2
cdr3_length: 12
d_call: -
clone_size: -
cdr3_nt: TGTGCCAGCACATGGGGGGCCGGGGAGCTGTTTTTT
cdr3_aa: CASTWGAGELFF

v_call: TRBV5-4
j_call: TRBJ2-5
cdr3_length: 15
d_call: TRBD2
clone_size: -
cdr3_nt: TGTGCCAGCAGCCGCCCCGGGACTAGGGCGGAGACCCAGTACTTC
cdr3_aa: CASSRPGTRAETQYF

v_call: TRBV6-2/TRBV6-3
j_call: TRBJ1-1
cdr3_length: 13
d_call: -
clone_size: -
cdr3_nt: TGTGCCAGCAGCCGAGACAGGTACACTGAAGCTTTCTTT
cdr3_aa: CASSRDRYTEAFF

v_call: TRBV18
j_call: TRBJ1-1
cdr3_length: 13
d_call: -
clone_size: -
cdr3_nt: TGTGCCAGCTCACCATCCGGGGGCACTGAAGCTTTCTTT
cdr3_aa: CASSPSGGTEAFF

v_call: TRBV19
j_call: TRBJ2-7
cdr3_length: 12
d_call: -
clone_size: -
cdr3_nt: TGTGCCAGTCAAGGGGTCTCCTACGAGCAGTACTTC
cdr3_aa: CASQGVSYEQYF

v_call: TRBV12-3/TRBV12-4
j_call: TRBJ2-1
cdr3_length: 13
d_call: -
clone_size: -
cdr3_nt: TGTGCCAGCACCGGACTACCCCCGGGGGAGCAGTTCTTC
cdr3_aa: CASTGLPPGEQFF

v_call: TRBV6-5
j_call: TRBJ1-2
cdr3_length: 14
d_call: -
clone_size: -
cdr3_nt: TGTGCCAGCAGTTACTCGGCCCAACGGGTGGGCTACACCTTC
cdr3_aa: CASSYSAQRVGYTF

v_call: TRBV7-3
j_call: TRBJ2-7
cdr3_length: 11
d_call: -
clone_size: -
cdr3_nt: TGTGCCAGCAGCTCCGCCTACGAGCAGTACTTC
cdr3_aa: CASSSAYEQYF

v_call: TRBV4-3
j_call: TRBJ2-1
cdr3_length: 15
d_call: TRBD2
clone_size: -
cdr3_nt: TGCGCCAGCAGCCAGACTAGCGGGAGGCCCCATGAGCAGTTCTTC
cdr3_aa: CASSQTSGRPHEQFF

v_call: TRBV9
j_call: TRBJ2-2
cdr3_length: 15
d_call: -
clone_size: -
cdr3_nt: TGTGCCAGCACCTCAGACCGGAGAGTGGGCGGGGAGCTGTTTTTT
cdr3_aa: CASTSDRRVGGELFF

v_call: TRBV20-1
j_call: TRBJ2-5
cdr3_length: 11
d_call: -
clone_size: -
cdr3_nt: TGCAGTGCCCGCTCGGGAGAGACCCAGTACTTC
cdr3_aa: CSARSGETQYF

v_call: TRBV7-9
j_call: TRBJ1-2
cdr3_length: 14
d_call: -
clone_size: -
cdr3_nt: TGTGCCAGCAGGACGAGCGGGGCAGGCCATGGCTACACCTTC
cdr3_aa: CASRTSGAGHGYTF